This T cell receptor beta chain emerged from a study of T-cell reconstitution after alpha-beta-depleted transplantation in children. Unique molecular identifiers were incorporated during preparation of the TCRbeta library. In TCRdb, the PCR reads were re-called with MiXCR into one record per CDR3 protein. The sample lists about 980,000 distinct CDR3 sequences; about 29% were seen once. With regard to this clonotype: Its antigen is undetermined.

The CDR3 runs to 15 residues. V shed 1 base and J shed 6 bases, with 13 bases lying between them. Germline lookup yields CDR1 SGHRS and CDR2 YFSETQ. Study-level findings and limits: It was reported that alpha-beta T cells came from several hundred expanded graft clones (about two months after transplant). Newly made T cells mostly supplied T-cell counts and diversity one year after transplant. Surviving recipient T cells and thymic progenitors accounted for the high day-60 TCRbeta diversity observed in some patients.

J is TRBJ2-2 and V is TRBV5-1; tentatively, D is TRBD1 (5 bases). The TCR was taken from a boy in the first two years of life who had a stem cell transplant for SCID, so the T cells may come from the graft donor. The material was PBMCs, mostly from graft donor cells, obtained 360 days after TCRalphabeta/CD19-depleted stem cell transplant. The CDR3 DNA follows: TGCGCCAGCAGCTTGTCCGACCAGGGCCCCGGGGAGCTGTTTTTT. This encodes CASSLSDQGPGELFF.